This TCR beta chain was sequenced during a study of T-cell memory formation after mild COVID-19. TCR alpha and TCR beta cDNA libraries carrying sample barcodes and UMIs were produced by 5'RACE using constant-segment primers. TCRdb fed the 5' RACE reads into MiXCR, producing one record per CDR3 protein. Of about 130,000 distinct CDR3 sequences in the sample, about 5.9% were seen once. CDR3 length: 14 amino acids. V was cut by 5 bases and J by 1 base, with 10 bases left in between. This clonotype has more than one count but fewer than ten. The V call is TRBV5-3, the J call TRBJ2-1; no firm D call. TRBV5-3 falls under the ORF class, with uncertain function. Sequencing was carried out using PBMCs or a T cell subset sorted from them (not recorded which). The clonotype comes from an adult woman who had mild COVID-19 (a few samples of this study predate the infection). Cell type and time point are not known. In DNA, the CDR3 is TGTGCCAGAAGTACCCATAGGTCCTACAATGAGCAGTTCTTC. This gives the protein CARSTHRSYNEQFF.